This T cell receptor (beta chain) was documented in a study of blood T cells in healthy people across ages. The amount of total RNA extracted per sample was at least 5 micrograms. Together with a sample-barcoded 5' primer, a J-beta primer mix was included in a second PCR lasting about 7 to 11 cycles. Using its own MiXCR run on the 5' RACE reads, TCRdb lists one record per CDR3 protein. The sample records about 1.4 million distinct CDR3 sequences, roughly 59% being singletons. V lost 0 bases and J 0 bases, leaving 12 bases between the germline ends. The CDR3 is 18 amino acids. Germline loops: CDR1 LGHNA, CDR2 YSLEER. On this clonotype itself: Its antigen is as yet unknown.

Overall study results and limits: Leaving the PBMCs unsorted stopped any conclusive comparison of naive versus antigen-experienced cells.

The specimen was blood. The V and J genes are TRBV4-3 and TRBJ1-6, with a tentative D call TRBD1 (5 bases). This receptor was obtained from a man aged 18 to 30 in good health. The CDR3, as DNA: TGCGCCAGCAGCCAAGAACCCAGGGACCCCTCCTATAATTCACCCCTCCACTTT. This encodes CASSQEPRDPSYNSPLHF.